This T cell receptor (beta chain) was identified in a study of siplizumab effects on memory and regulatory T cells. Points from the study as a whole: Alloreactive sequences tracing back to unstimulated CD4+ memory cells fell significantly with siplizumab.

Details on this clone: Its antigen is undetermined.

Profiling relied on immunoSEQ multiplex PCR, and the TCRdb table lists in-frame clones only, not all of them. The table has some 120,000 clones, roughly 94% seen once. There are 13 residues in the CDR3. J was trimmed by 4 bases and V by 8 bases; bases with no gene match: 8. From germline, CDR1 is SEHNR and CDR2 FQNEAQ (reference sequence). The chain employs TRBV7-9 and TRBJ2-7; 7 nucleotides line up with TRBD1. The specimen sequenced was non-Treg CD4+ T cells sorted from blood. The TCR comes from a human donor in good health. For the CDR3, the DNA is TGTGCCAGCGGTCGAGACAGGGTTTACGAGCAGTACTTC. Translation: CASGRDRVYEQYF.